The rows below give T cell receptor beta chains drawn from one sample of a study of T cells after yellow fever vaccination. TCRdb itself ran the 5' RACE reads through MiXCR, one entry per CDR3 protein. The repertoire includes hundreds of thousands of distinct CDR3 sequences, approximately 13% of them detected once, and 15% sits in the top ten. The sample here was PBMCs, taken on the day of the yellow fever booster vaccination. The origin of the receptors is a young man who received the YFV17D yellow fever vaccine. CDR3s include the opening cysteine and the closing phenylalanine or tryptophan. A D gene is named only where the DNA matches it firmly. The size field is filled for only some rows; it gives once, few, many or a size class.

21 TRBD2 NA TRBJ2-3 TRBV11-3 TGTGCCAGCAGCTCTCAAAATTGGATAGCGGGCCCCCTGAATAGCACAGATACGCAGTATTTT CASSSQNWIAGPLNSTDTQYF
15 NA few TRBJ2-1 TRBV9 TGTGCCAGCAGCGTTTCTGGGGTGTTCTACAATGAGCAGTTCTTC CASSVSGVFYNEQFF
15 TRBD1 NA TRBJ1-1 TRBV6-1 TGTGCCAGCATAGCCCCAATTACAGGGGAAACTGAAGCTTTCTTT CASIAPITGETEAFF
12 NA many TRBJ1-2 TRBV5-1 TGCGCCAGCAGCTCCCAGGGTGCGGGCTACACCTTC CASSSQGAGYTF
17 NA few TRBJ2-1 TRBV12-3/TRBV12-4 TGTGCCAGCAGTTTCACCCCAGGGACAAGCTCCTACAATGAGCAGTTCTTC CASSFTPGTSSYNEQFF
15 NA NA TRBJ2-1 TRBV30 TGTGCCTGGAGTCTAGGGACGAGCTCCTACAATGAGCAGTTCTTC CAWSLGTSSYNEQFF
17 NA few TRBJ2-3 TRBV27 TGTGCCAGCAGCGGAACCGGGCAGGCGGTCGACACAGATACGCAGTATTTT CASSGTGQAVDTDTQYF
13 NA many TRBJ2-7 TRBV5-1 TGCGCCAGCAGCTTAACGACGGACTACGAGCAGTACTTC CASSLTTDYEQYF
17 NA NA TRBJ2-5 TRBV5-5 TGTGCCAGCAGCTTGACCTCTGGAGGCCAGCCGAAAGAGACCCAGTACTTC CASSLTSGGQPKETQYF
16 NA few TRBJ2-7 TRBV14 TGTGCCAGCAGCCAATCTCGCCTGTTCGAGGGCTACGAGCAGTACTTC CASSQSRLFEGYEQYF
13 TRBD2 NA TRBJ2-1 TRBV25-1 TGTGCCAGCAGTGAATCCCCTAGCGGGAGGGCCCTCTTC CASSESPSGRALF
14 TRBD1 NA TRBJ1-4 TRBV19 TGTGCCAGCCTAGACAGGGGCACTAATGAAAAACTGTTTTTT CASLDRGTNEKLFF
15 NA few TRBJ2-2 TRBV2 TGTGCCAGCAGTGTTTTGGACCCTCGGACCGGGGAGCTGTTTTTT CASSVLDPRTGELFF
15 TRBD1 few TRBJ2-7 TRBV14 TGTGCCAGCAGCCAAGCGACAGGGGCGCTCTACGAGCAGTACTTC CASSQATGALYEQYF
13 NA few TRBJ2-1 TRBV29-1 TGCACGGCCAAAGACGGACTTTACAATGAGCAGTTCTTC CTAKDGLYNEQFF
14 NA few TRBJ1-3 TRBV28 TGTGCCAGCAGGTTGGGGGGCTCTGGAAACACCATATATTTT CASRLGGSGNTIYF
16 TRBD2 few TRBJ2-3 TRBV5-1 TGCGCCAGCAATATAGGGACTAGCGGGAGCACAGATACGCAGTATTTT CASNIGTSGSTDTQYF
15 TRBD1 NA TRBJ1-6 TRBV19 TGTGCCAGTAGGCCCGAGGACAGGAATAATTCACCCCTCCACTTT CASRPEDRNNSPLHF
14 TRBD2 few TRBJ2-7 TRBV19 TGTGCCAGTAGTTCCTCAGCGGGAGTGTACGAGCAGTACTTC CASSSSAGVYEQYF
17 TRBD2 NA TRBJ2-3 TRBV7-2 TGTGCCAGCAGCTTAATGTTTGGACTAGCGGGAGTGGTGGGGCAGTATTTT CASSLMFGLAGVVGQYF
16 TRBD1 NA TRBJ1-2 TRBV6-4 TGTGCCAGCAGTGTTAGTGGGACAGGAGACTACTATGGCTACACCTTC CASSVSGTGDYYGYTF
12 NA many TRBJ2-5 TRBV20-1 TGCAGTGCTTCCGACAGGCAAGAGACCCAGTACTTC CSASDRQETQYF
15 TRBD2 NA TRBJ2-1 TRBV19 TGTGCCAGTAGCAGAGCTAGCGGAACCTACAATGAGCTGTTCTTC CASSRASGTYNELFF
14 NA few TRBJ2-1 TRBV13 TGTGCCAGCAGCCGCCCTCTTCTGTCGAATGAGCAGTTCTTC CASSRPLLSNEQFF
13 NA few TRBJ2-5 TRBV20-1 TGCGCCTTGCCTGACGGCAGCCAAGAGACCCAGTACTTC CALPDGSQETQYF
15 TRBD2 few TRBJ2-7 TRBV19 TGTGCCAGTAGTGGAACTAGCGGGGCACTTTACGAGCAGTACTTC CASSGTSGALYEQYF
17 NA NA TRBJ2-2 TRBV6-5 TGTGCCAGCAGTTACTTCACCGAAAGAACGTACACCGGGGAGCTGTTTTTT CASSYFTERTYTGELFF
14 TRBD2 few TRBJ2-1 TRBV7-3 TGTGCCAGCAGCTTAGGGACTAGGTACAATGAGCAGTTCTTC CASSLGTRYNEQFF
15 NA NA TRBJ2-5 TRBV5-1 TGCGCCAGCAGCCCGGCCGGTGGGCCACAAGAGACCCAGTACTTC CASSPAGGPQETQYF
13 NA few TRBJ2-2 TRBV6-5 NA CASSSSVTGELFF
13 NA NA TRBJ1-2 TRBV5-1 TGCGCCAGCAGCTTGGACGGCCTAGGAGGCTACACCTTC CASSLDGLGGYTF